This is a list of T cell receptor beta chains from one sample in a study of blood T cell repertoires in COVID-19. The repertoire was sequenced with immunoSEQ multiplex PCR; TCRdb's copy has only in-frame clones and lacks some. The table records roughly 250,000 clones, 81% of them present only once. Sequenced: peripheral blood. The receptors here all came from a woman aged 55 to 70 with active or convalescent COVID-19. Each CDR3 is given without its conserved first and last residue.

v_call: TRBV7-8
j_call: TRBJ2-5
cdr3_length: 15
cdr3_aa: ASSPWGRGGFQETQY

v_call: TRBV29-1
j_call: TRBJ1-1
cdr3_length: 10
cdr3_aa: SVAGGNTEAF

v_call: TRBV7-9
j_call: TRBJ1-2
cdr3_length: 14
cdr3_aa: ASSSRDRGTGYGYT

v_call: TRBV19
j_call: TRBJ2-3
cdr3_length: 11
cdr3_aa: ASSAGATDTQY

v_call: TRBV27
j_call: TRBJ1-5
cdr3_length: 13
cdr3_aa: ASRGGSRSNQPQH

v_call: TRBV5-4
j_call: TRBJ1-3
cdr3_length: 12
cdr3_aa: ASSSTGGRNTIY

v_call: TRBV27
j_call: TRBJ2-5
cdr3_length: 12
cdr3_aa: ASSLSQVQETQY

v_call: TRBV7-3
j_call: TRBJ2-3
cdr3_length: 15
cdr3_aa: ASSLRDPGQGLGTQY

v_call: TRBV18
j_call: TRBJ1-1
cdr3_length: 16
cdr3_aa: ASSPLSPGQGGSAEAF

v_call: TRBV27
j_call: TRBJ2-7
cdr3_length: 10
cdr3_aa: ASSSRGYEQY

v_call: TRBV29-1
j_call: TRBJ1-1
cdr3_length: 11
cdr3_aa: SVRKTLPTEAF

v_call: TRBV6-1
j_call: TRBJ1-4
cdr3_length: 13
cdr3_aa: ASSELGRPYEKLF

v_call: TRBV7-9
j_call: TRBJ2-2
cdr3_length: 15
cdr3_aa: ASSHRNRALSSGELF

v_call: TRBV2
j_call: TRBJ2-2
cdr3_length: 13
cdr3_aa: ASKPDSRPTGELF

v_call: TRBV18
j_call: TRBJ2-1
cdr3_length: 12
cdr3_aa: ASSPWTSGGGQF

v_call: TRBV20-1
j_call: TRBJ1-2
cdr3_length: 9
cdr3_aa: SARDSGGYT

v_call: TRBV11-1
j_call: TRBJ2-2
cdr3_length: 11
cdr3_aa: ASSYTNTGELF

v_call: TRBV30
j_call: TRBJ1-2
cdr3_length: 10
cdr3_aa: AWSIQGYGYT

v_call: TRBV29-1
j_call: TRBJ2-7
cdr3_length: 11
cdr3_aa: SVGPGQGNEQY

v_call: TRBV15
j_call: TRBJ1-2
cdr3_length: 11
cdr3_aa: ATSRDRGYGYT

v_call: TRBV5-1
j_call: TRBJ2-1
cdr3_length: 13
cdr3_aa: ASRPGLVRFHEQF

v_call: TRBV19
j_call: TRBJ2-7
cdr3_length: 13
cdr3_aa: ASSILNLTDYEQY

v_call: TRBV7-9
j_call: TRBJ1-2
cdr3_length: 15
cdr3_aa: ASSSRVPTGRNYGYT

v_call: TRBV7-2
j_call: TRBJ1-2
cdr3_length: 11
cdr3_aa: ASSQEGSRGYT

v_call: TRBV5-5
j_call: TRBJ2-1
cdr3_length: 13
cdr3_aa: ASSHDATGYNEQF

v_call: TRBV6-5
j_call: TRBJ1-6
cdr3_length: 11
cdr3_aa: ASEGARRSPLH

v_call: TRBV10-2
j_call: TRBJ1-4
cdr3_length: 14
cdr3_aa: ASSDKAGTTNEKLF

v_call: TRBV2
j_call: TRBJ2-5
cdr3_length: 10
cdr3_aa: ASGALEETQY

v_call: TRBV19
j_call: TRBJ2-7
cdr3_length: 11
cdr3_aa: ASSPGQDYEQY

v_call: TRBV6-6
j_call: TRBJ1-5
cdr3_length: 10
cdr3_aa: AIKGQAQPQH

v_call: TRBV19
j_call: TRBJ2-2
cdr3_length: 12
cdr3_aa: ASSIGQNTGELF

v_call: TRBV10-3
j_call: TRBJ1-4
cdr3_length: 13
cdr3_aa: AISELEGPNEKLF

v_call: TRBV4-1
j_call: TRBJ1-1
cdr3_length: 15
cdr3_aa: ASSQGSRGRGYTEAF

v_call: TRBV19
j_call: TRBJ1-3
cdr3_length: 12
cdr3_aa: ASSIQGAWDTIY

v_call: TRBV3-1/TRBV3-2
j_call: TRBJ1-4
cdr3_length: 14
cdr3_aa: ASSLRVAATNEKLF

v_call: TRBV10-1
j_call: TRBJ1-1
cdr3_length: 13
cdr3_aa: ASSPRTGENTEAF

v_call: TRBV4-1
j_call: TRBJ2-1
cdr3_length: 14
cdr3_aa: ASSQDPPGVSNEQF

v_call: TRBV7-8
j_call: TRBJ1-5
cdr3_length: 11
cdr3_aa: ASSLGPGQPQH

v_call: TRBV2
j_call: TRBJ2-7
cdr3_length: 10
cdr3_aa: ASSLTGREQY

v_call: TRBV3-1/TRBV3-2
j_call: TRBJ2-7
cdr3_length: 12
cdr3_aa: ASTPRDRGNEQY

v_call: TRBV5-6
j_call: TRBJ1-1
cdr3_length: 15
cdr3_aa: ASSLVGGARVNTEAF